This entry lists 30 T cell receptor beta chains sequenced from one sample in a study of human T cells and chemical hapten exposure. Indicated time point: patch test 3, about 24 weeks after DPC sensitization. Treatment meaning: therapeutic diphenylcyclopropenone sensitization with weekly scalp DPC. Each CDR3 protein is one row after TCRdb ran MiXCR on the RACE reads. The sample has about 97,000 distinct CDR3 sequences, about 28% seen once. This material consisted of whole blood, taken in connection with sensitization to the hapten diphenylcyclopropenone (DPC). These receptors were taken from a man aged 35 to 55 with alopecia areata. Some clones in this sample may be carry-over from other donors' samples.

The chain joins TRBV18 to TRBJ1-1, with a tentative D call TRBD1 (6 bases). Between the trimmed V and J ends, which lost 2 bases and 5 bases, there was a span of 18 bases. CDR3 length: 16 amino acids. Germline CDR1 is KGHSH and CDR2 is LQKENI. CDR3 residues: CASSPWYMGAGTEAFF. The CDR3 DNA follows: TGTGCCAGCTCACCATGGTATATGGGGGCAGGAACTGAAGCTTTCTTT.

The chain has TRBV5-1 and TRBJ2-6; D remains unclear. V lost 0 bases, J lost 0 bases, and 7 bases lay in between. The CDR3 is made up of 16 amino acids. CDR1 SGHRS and CDR2 YFSETQ come from the germline V gene. This CDR3 is CASSLVASSGANVLTF. Written as DNA, the CDR3 is TGCGCCAGCAGCTTGGTGGCCTCCTCTGGGGCCAACGTCCTGACTTTC.

The gene calls are TRBV18 and TRBJ2-5; tentatively, D is TRBD1 or TRBD2 (5 bases each). Germline V gene lookup returns CDR1 KGHSH and CDR2 LQKENI. There are 13 residues in the CDR3. Trimming removed 4 bases at V and 5 bases at J, with 11 bases between. The CDR3 DNA reads TGTGCCAGCTCACTCGGACGGGACGAGACCCAGTACTTC. Residues: CASSLGRDETQYF. Variable domain in full (rest from reference TRBV18 and TRBJ2-5): NAGVMQNPRHLVRRRGQEARLRCSPMKGHSHVYWYRQLPEEGLKFMVYLQKENIIDESGMPKERFSAEFPKEGPSILRIQQVVRGDSAAYFCASSLGRDETQYFGPGTRLLVL.

This clonotype occurred a few times. The V gene is TRBV6-5, the J gene TRBJ2-1; TRBD1 or TRBD2 may be the D gene (5 bases each). V lost 6 bases to trimming and J lost 7 bases, with 13 bases between them. The germline CDR1 and CDR2 sequences are MNHEY and SVGAGI. The CDR3 is made up of 13 amino acids. The CDR3, as DNA: TGTGCCAGCAGCCCCTCCGAGGGGAATGAGCAGTTCTTC. Amino acid sequence: CASSPSEGNEQFF.

In its sample, this clonotype was seen once. This chain connects TRBV11-2 to TRBJ1-1, with D maybe TRBD1 (5 bases). Germline assignment: CDR1 SGHAT and CDR2 FQNNGV. Trimming took off 0 bases at V and 5 bases at J, with 10 bases between the two ends. The CDR3 has 14 residues. CDR3 coding DNA: TGTGCCAGCAGCTTAGAATCGGCAGGGACTGAAGCTTTCTTT. It yields the protein CASSLESAGTEAFF.

The genes are TRBV12-3 or TRBV12-4 and TRBJ1-2; D is unresolved. Between the trimmed V and J ends, which lost 5 bases and 2 bases, there was a span of 15 bases. This CDR3 is built from 15 residues. CDR3 in amino acids: CASSPPWSGNYGYTF. The DNA for the CDR3 is TGTGCCAGCAGTCCCCCCTGGTCGGGGAACTATGGCTACACCTTC.

This clonotype appeared once. The V gene is TRBV6-2 or TRBV6-3, the J gene TRBJ2-3; the match to TRBD2 covers 9 bases. After removal of 7 bases from V and 3 bases from J, the junction contained 8 bases not matched to a gene. Germline V gene sequence: CDR1 MNHEY, CDR2 SVGEGT. This CDR3 region has 15 residues. The DNA of the CDR3 is TGTGCCAGCACCGAGCGGGAGGCCCGAACAGATACGCAGTATTTT. Residues: CASTEREARTDTQYF.

This clonotype was picked up a small number of times. The rearrangement uses TRBV12-3 or TRBV12-4 and TRBJ2-2, with TRBD1 matching over 8 bases. Losses at the gene ends were 4 bases for V and 5 bases for J; bases not matched to a gene: 9. CDR3 size: 16 residues. Here the CDR3 reads CASSSTQGARTGELFF. In DNA, the CDR3 is TGTGCCAGCAGTTCCACCCAGGGGGCTCGGACCGGGGAGCTGTTTTTT.

V gene TRBV29-1 combines with J gene TRBJ2-3; 16 bases match TRBD2. This CDR3 is built from 16 residues. V lost 6 bases and J lost 2; bases outside the gene matches: 5. CDR1 and CDR2 from the germline V gene are SQVTM and ANQGSEA. The CDR3 reads CSVAGLAGGATDTQYF. The DNA for the CDR3 is TGCAGCGTGGCGGGACTAGCGGGAGGGGCCACAGATACGCAGTATTTT.

V gene TRBV6-5 combines with J gene TRBJ1-2; 7 bases agree with TRBD1. The ends lost 2 bases at V and 4 bases at J; junction bases unmatched: 7. CDR1 is MNHEY and CDR2 is SVGAGI in the germline V gene. This CDR3 is 15 amino acids long. DNA for the CDR3: TGTGCCAGCAGTTACGACAGGGATGGGAGCTATGGCTACACCTTC. Translation: CASSYDRDGSYGYTF.

This clonotype came up a few times. The chain joins TRBV2 to TRBJ1-5, with a tentative D call TRBD1 (6 bases). V was shortened by 1 base and J by 4 bases, with 8 bases between the two germline ends. CDR3 length: 14 amino acids. Germline values: CDR1 SNHLY, CDR2 FYNNEI. CDR3 in DNA: TGTGCCAGCAGTGAAGGAGGGGGAAATCAGCCCCAGCATTTT. Residues: CASSEGGGNQPQHF.

This clonotype was seen a handful of times. V is TRBV9 and J is TRBJ2-1; weak D call: TRBD2 (5 bases). Trimming removed 0 bases from V and 0 bases from J, with 7 bases in between. CDR1 SGDLS and CDR2 YYNGEE come from the germline V gene. There are 15 residues in the CDR3. As DNA, the CDR3 is TGTGCCAGCAGCGTAGTAGGGAGCTCCTACAATGAGCAGTTCTTC. This sequence encodes CASSVVGSSYNEQFF.

This clonotype showed up just a few times. The rearrangement joins TRBV6-5 to TRBJ1-5; D remains ambiguous. Trimming cost V 6 bases and J 7 bases, with 13 bases left between them. The germline gives CDR1 MNHEY, CDR2 SVGAGI. The CDR3 length is 13 residues. The CDR3 region has the DNA TGTGCCAGCAGCGCTACAATTTACCAGCCCCAGCATTTT. Translation gives CASSATIYQPQHF.

This clonotype was picked up a small number of times. V is TRBV4-1 and J is TRBJ1-6; 10 bases align to TRBD1. The CDR3 has 17 residues. Germline values: CDR1 MGHRA, CDR2 YSYEKL. Unmatched junction bases numbered 9, after V lost 2 bases and J lost 8 bases. The CDR3 region is CASSQPLGQGNHSPLHF. The CDR3 coding sequence is TGCGCCAGCAGCCAACCCCTGGGACAGGGGAATCATTCACCCCTCCACTTT.

This clonotype was seen a handful of times. The gene calls are TRBV7-3 and TRBJ2-3; TRBD1 matches 8 bases. This CDR3 has 12 amino acids. The V segment lost 5 bases and the J segment 8 bases; nucleotides outside the gene matches: 3. Per the germline V gene, CDR1 is SGHTA and CDR2 is FQGTGA. The CDR3 region has the DNA TGTGCCAGCAGCCACGACAGGGGTACGCAGTATTTT. It yields the protein CASSHDRGTQYF.

This clonotype was detected a few times. The chain joins TRBV10-3 to TRBJ2-5; D is perhaps TRBD1 or TRBD2 (5 bases each). V was clipped by 6 bases and J by 1 base, with 9 bases between them. Germline lookup yields CDR1 ENHRY and CDR2 SYGVKD. The CDR3 runs 13 residues. CDR3 coding DNA: TGTGCCATCAGCGGTGGGACCCAAGAGACCCAGTACTTC. As protein: CAISGGTQETQYF.

The V gene is TRBV12-3 or TRBV12-4, the J gene TRBJ1-6; TRBD1 agrees at 7 bases. The CDR3 contains 14 residues. J gave up 6 bases and V 6 bases, and 5 bases lay outside the gene matches. CDR3 region: CASSLGGRNSPLHF. The CDR3 DNA is TGTGCCAGCAGCCTAGGGGGCCGTAATTCACCCCTCCACTTT.

The rearrangement links TRBV12-3 or TRBV12-4 to TRBJ1-6; unclear D gene. This CDR3 region has 13 residues. The germline V and J ends were trimmed by 4 bases and 3 bases, with 4 bases remaining between them. The CDR3 coding sequence is TGTGCCAGCAGTTCCGTCTATAATTCACCCCTCCACTTT. Protein product: CASSSVYNSPLHF.

The CDR3: CASSFSVLAGSYNEQFF. CDR3 in DNA: TGTGCCAGCAGTTTTTCGGTCCTAGCCGGTTCCTACAATGAGCAGTTCTTC. This sequence joins TRBV12-3 or TRBV12-4 and TRBJ2-1; D perhaps matches TRBD2 (5 bases). V gave up 3 bases and J gave up 1 base, with 16 bases separating them. This CDR3 is 17 amino acids long.

There are a few counts of this clonotype. The chain links TRBV7-9 to TRBJ2-7; possibly TRBD1 for D (5 bases). The ends were cut back, 3 bases at V and 5 bases at J, with 14 bases in the middle. The CDR3 is 14 residues long. Germline CDR1 and CDR2: SEHNR and FQNEAQ (reference sequence). CDR3 amino acids: CASSFISQGHEQYF. For the CDR3, the DNA is TGTGCCAGCAGCTTTATTTCCCAGGGTCACGAGCAGTACTTC.

The chain uses TRBV19 and TRBJ2-1; either TRBD1 or TRBD2 may fit D (6 bases each). This CDR3 spans 14 amino acids. Trimming shortened V by 3 bases and J by 7 bases, and 13 bases separated the two germline ends. Germline loops: CDR1 LNHDA, CDR2 SQIVND (reference sequence). CDR3 protein: CASSMGGAGNEQFF. CDR3 in DNA: TGTGCCAGTAGTATGGGGGGCGCAGGGAATGAGCAGTTCTTC.

The chain recombines TRBV6-1 with TRBJ2-5; 8 nucleotides agree with TRBD1. Trimming took 6 bases from V and 1 from J; bases not matched to a gene: 4. Germline CDR1 MNHNS, CDR2 SASEGT. CDR3 length: 14 amino acids. The CDR3 sequence is CASSRQGTQETQYF. In nucleotides, the CDR3 is TGTGCCAGCAGCCGACAGGGGACCCAAGAGACCCAGTACTTC.

This clonotype was seen a few times. The rearrangement links TRBV27 to TRBJ2-5, with unresolved D. Trimming shortened V by 1 base and J by 5 bases, and 11 bases separated the two germline ends. Germline V CDR1 and CDR2: MNHEY, SMNVEV (reference sequence). The length of the CDR3 is 14 residues. The CDR3 region has the DNA TGTGCCAGCAGTTTATTTAGCTCCGCGGAGACCCAGTACTTC. As protein: CASSLFSSAETQYF.

This clonotype turned up a few times. This rearrangement joins TRBV7-9 to TRBJ2-7; TRBD1 matches at 8 bases. The CDR3 sequence is 15 residues long. CDR1 SEHNR and CDR2 FQNEAQ come from the germline V gene (reference sequence). V lost 4 bases, J lost 5 bases, and 10 bases stayed unmatched. This chain's CDR3 is CASSSPQGADDEQYF. As DNA, the CDR3 is TGTGCCAGCAGCTCCCCCCAGGGGGCTGACGACGAGCAGTACTTC.

In this sample, this clonotype turned up a few times. The chain links TRBV4-2 to TRBJ1-6; 8 positions agree with TRBD1. The V segment lost 3 bases and the J segment 7 bases; nucleotides outside the gene matches: 11. Per the germline V gene, CDR1 is LGHNA and CDR2 is YNFKEQ. The CDR3 totals 17 residues. The CDR3: CASSQGGQGAGNSPLHF. The DNA of the CDR3 is TGTGCCAGCAGCCAGGGAGGACAGGGAGCCGGGAATTCACCCCTCCACTTT.

CDR3 amino acids: CSVTALGISNYGYTF. CDR3 DNA: TGCAGCGTCACAGCTTTAGGGATAAGTAACTATGGCTACACCTTC. This chain connects TRBV29-1 to TRBJ1-2; D remains unclear. The CDR3 has 15 amino acids. V lost 6 bases and J 1 base, leaving 18 bases between the germline ends. From germline, CDR1 is SQVTM and CDR2 ANQGSEA.

This chain uses TRBV2 with TRBJ2-5, with 10 bases matching TRBD2. V was pared by 5 bases and J by 5 bases, with 8 bases of the junction left unmatched. CDR1 and CDR2 from the germline V gene are SNHLY and FYNNEI. The CDR3 consists of 15 residues. The CDR3 here is CASSMRTSGVETQYF. The CDR3 nucleotides read TGTGCCAGCAGTATGCGGACTAGCGGAGTTGAGACCCAGTACTTC. Full variable domain (remainder filled in from reference TRBV2 and TRBJ2-5): EPEVTQTPSHQVTQMGQEVILRCVPISNHLYFYWYRQILGQKVEFLVSFYNNEISEKSEIFDDQFSVERPDGSNFTLKIRSTKLEDSAMYFCASSMRTSGVETQYFGPGTRLLVL.

The chain employs TRBV7-2 and TRBJ2-7; D is uncertain. The germline V gene encodes CDR1 SGHTA and CDR2 FQGNSA. The CDR3 runs 15 residues. V was trimmed by 5 bases and J by 1 base, leaving 15 bases between them. The CDR3 here is CASSTILGKSYEQYF. CDR3 DNA: TGTGCCAGCAGCACAATACTTGGGAAGTCCTACGAGCAGTACTTC.

This clonotype was detected only once. The chain has TRBV28 and TRBJ1-6; D is perhaps TRBD1 (5 bases). CDR1 and CDR2 from the germline V gene are MDHEN and SYDVKM. Trimming took off 6 bases at V and 8 bases at J, with 14 bases between the two ends. The CDR3 length is 14 residues. The CDR3 protein is CASSLRRVDSPLHF. In nucleotides, the CDR3 is TGTGCCAGCAGCCTACGCAGGGTGGATTCACCCCTCCACTTT. The variable domain in full, completed from reference TRBV28 and TRBJ1-6, reads DVKVTQSSRYLVKRTGEKVFLECVQDMDHENMFWYRQDPGLGLRLIYFSYDVKMKEKGDIPEGYSVSREKKERFSLILESASTNQTSMYLCASSLRRVDSPLHFGNGTRLTVT.

The genes are TRBV20-1 and TRBJ2-1, with 9 bases that match TRBD2. J was trimmed by 3 bases and V by 0 bases; bases with no gene match: 15. CDR1 and CDR2 (germline): DFQATT, SNEGSKA (reference sequence). The CDR3 runs to 19 residues. The DNA for the CDR3 is TGCAGTGCTAGAGATAGAGCTCCATTAGCGGGAGTAGTCTACAATGAGCAGTTCTTC. It encodes CSARDRAPLAGVVYNEQFF.